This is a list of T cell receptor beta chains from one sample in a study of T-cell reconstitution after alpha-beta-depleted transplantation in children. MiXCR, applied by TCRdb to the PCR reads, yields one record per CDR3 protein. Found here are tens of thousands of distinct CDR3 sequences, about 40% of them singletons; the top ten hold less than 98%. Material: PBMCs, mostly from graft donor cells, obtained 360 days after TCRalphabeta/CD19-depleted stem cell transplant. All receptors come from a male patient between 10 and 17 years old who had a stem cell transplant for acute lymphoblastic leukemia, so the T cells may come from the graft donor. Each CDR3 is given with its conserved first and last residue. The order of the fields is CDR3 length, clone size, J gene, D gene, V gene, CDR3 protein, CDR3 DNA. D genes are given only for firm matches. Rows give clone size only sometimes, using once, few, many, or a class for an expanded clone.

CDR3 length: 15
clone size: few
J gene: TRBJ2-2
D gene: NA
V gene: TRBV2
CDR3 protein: CASRKTYLNTGELFF
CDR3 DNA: TGTGCCAGCAGGAAGACTTACTTGAACACCGGGGAGCTGTTTTTT

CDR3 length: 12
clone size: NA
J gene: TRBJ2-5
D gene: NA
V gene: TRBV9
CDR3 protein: CASSVGGETQYF
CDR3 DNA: TGTGCCAGCAGCGTAGGCGGGGAGACCCAGTACTTC

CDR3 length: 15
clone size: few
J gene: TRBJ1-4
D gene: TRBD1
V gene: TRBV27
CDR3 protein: CASSYRGLQDEKLFF
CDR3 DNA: TGTGCCAGCAGTTACAGGGGGCTTCAGGATGAAAAACTGTTTTTT

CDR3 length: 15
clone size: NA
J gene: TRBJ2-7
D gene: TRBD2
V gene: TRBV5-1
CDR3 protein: CASSAEGRAGYEQYF
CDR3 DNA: TGCGCCAGCAGCGCGGAAGGGAGGGCAGGGTACGAGCAGTACTTC

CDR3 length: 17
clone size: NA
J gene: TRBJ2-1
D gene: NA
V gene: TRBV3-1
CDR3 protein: CASSQDPAGSFYNEQFF
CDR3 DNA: TGTGCCAGCAGCCAAGATCCCGCGGGTTCATTCTACAATGAGCAGTTCTTC

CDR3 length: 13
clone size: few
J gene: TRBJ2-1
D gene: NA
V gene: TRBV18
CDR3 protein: CASSLEGWNEQFF
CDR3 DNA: TGTGCCAGCTCACTGGAAGGGTGGAATGAGCAGTTCTTC

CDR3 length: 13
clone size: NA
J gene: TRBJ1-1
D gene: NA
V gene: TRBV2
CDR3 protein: CASSEGTTTEAFF
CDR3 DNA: TGTGCCAGCAGTGAAGGGACAACCACTGAAGCTTTCTTT

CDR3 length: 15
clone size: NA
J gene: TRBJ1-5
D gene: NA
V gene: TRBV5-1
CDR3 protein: CASSLGGGRNQPQHF
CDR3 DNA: TGCGCCAGCAGCTTGGGGGGCGGGCGCAATCAGCCCCAGCATTTT

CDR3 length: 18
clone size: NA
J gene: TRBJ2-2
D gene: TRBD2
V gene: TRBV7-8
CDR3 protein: CASSLVRRGGANTGELFF
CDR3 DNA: TGTGCCAGCAGCTTAGTCCGGCGGGGGGGCGCGAACACCGGGGAGCTGTTTTTT

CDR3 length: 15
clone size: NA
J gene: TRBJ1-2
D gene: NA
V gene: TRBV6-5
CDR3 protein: CASSYSKEGTNGYTF
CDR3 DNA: TGTGCCAGCAGTTACTCGAAGGAGGGAACGAATGGCTACACCTTC

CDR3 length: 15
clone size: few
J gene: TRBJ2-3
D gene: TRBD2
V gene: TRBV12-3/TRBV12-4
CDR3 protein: CASSLPGGLTDTQYF
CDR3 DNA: TGTGCCAGCAGTTTGCCGGGGGGGCTCACAGATACGCAGTATTTT